Shown below are 19 T cell receptor beta chains from a single sample sequenced in a study of blood T cell repertoires in COVID-19 (dated by TCRdb to 2020 to 2021). The method behind the library was the immunoSEQ multiplex PCR assay. TCRdb took this table from immuneACCESS and kept in-frame rearrangements with V and J called. Such tables lack part of the clones; where checked against another copy, unresolved V genes explain under half of the gap, and the rest is unexplained. This sample has 20,000 or so clones in its table, and 87% of those were observed once. Around 7.6% of the sample goes to the ten largest clones. The specimen sequenced was peripheral blood. These receptors all stem from a human donor with active COVID-19. The donor label of this sample is uncertain.

The V gene is TRBV27, the J gene TRBJ2-7, with a tentative D call TRBD1 (5 bases). V was trimmed by 1 base and J by 2 bases, leaving 9 bases between them. Germline V lookup: CDR1 MNHEY, CDR2 SMNVEV (reference sequence). The CDR3 is made up of 14 amino acids. The CDR3 bases are TGTGCCAGCAGTTTATATCCAGGGCCCTACGAGCAGTACTTC. Protein: CASSLYPGPYEQYF.

This chain connects TRBV6-5 to TRBJ2-6, with D unclear. Trimming took 6 bases from V and 1 from J, leaving 7 bases between them. This CDR3 has 14 amino acids. CDR1 and CDR2 from the germline V gene are MNHEY and SVGAGI. CDR3 sequence reads: CASSLVSGANVLTF. CDR3 sequence (DNA): TGTGCCAGCAGCCTCGTTTCTGGGGCCAACGTCCTGACTTTC.

This chain joins TRBV9 and TRBJ2-1, with a possible D match to TRBD1 (5 bases). V was trimmed by 0 bases and J by 3 bases, leaving 13 bases between them. The germline V gene encodes CDR1 SGDLS and CDR2 YYNGEE. The CDR3 is 16 amino acids. The CDR3 DNA sequence: TGTGCCAGCAGCGTAGCTTGGGGCGGTAGCTACAATGAGCAGTTCTTC. Protein sequence: CASSVAWGGSYNEQFF.

This clone has more than one count but fewer than ten. The V gene is TRBV28, the J gene TRBJ1-2; TRBD1 matches at 7 bases. V dropped 5 bases and J dropped 7; count of bases not matched to a gene: 4. CDR3 length equals 12 residues. CDR1 and CDR2 (germline): MDHEN, SYDVKM. The CDR3 DNA sequence: TGTGCCAGCAGTGCGACAGGGCTTGGCTACACCTTC. This encodes CASSATGLGYTF.

The table lists this clone with a few counts. CDR3 sequence reads: CASSRDGGDTQYF. As DNA, the CDR3 is TGTGCCAGCAGCCGAGACGGCGGAGATACGCAGTATTTT. The V call is TRBV11-3, the J call TRBJ2-3; D remains ambiguous. The CDR3 contains 13 residues. V lost 5 bases, J lost 5 bases, and 11 bases lay in between. Germline V gives CDR1 SGHNT, CDR2 YENEEA.

V gene TRBV6-1 combines with J gene TRBJ1-3; D ambiguous. CDR1 and CDR2 (germline): MNHNS, SASEGT. The V gene lost 2 bases and the J gene lost 0 bases, with 5 bases spanning the gap. The CDR3 has 14 residues. CDR3: CASSELGSGNTIYF. CDR3 DNA sequence: TGTGCCAGCAGTGAACTAGGCTCTGGAAACACCATATATTTT.

CDR3 DNA: TGTGCCAGTAGTACTACAGGGTTCGATACGCAGTATTTT. Encoded protein: CASSTTGFDTQYF. The rearrangement joins TRBV19 to TRBJ2-3, with a possible D match to TRBD1 (6 bases). Per the germline V gene, CDR1 is LNHDA and CDR2 is SQIVND (reference sequence). Trimming took off 4 bases at V and 6 bases at J, with 11 bases between the two ends. CDR3 length: 13 amino acids.

The V call is TRBV5-1, the J call TRBJ1-4; no firm D call. The V end was cut by 1 base, the J end by 5 bases, with 12 bases between. The V gene's germline CDR1 is SGHRS and CDR2 YFSETQ. The CDR3 totals 15 residues. The CDR3 sequence is CASSLQASQNEKLFF. The DNA of the CDR3 is TGCGCCAGCAGCTTGCAGGCATCCCAAAATGAAAAACTGTTTTTT.

This clone showed up just once. The rearrangement links TRBV11-3 to TRBJ1-1; D is ambiguous. The CDR3 is 13 residues long. V was shortened by 1 base and J by 4 bases, with 7 bases between the two germline ends. The germline CDR1 and CDR2 sequences are SGHNT and YENEEA. Here the CDR3 reads CASSLGRSTEAFF. Written as DNA, the CDR3 is TGTGCCAGCAGCTTAGGGAGAAGCACTGAAGCTTTCTTT.

The rearrangement uses TRBV2 and TRBJ2-2, with D unresolved. CDR3 length: 11 amino acids. Germline V lookup: CDR1 SNHLY, CDR2 FYNNEI. V was cut by 2 bases and J by 10 bases, with 5 bases left in between. The CDR3: CASSESVELFF. Here the CDR3 DNA reads TGTGCCAGCAGTGAATCGGTGGAGCTGTTTTTT.

The rearrangement joins TRBV11-2 to TRBJ1-5; D is unclear. CDR3 length: 15 residues. Germline V gives CDR1 SGHAT, CDR2 FQNNGV. Trimming stripped 5 bases from V and 4 bases from J, with 15 bases between. For the CDR3, the DNA is TGTGCCAGCAGCCCTAGCCCTGACCCGAATCAGCCCCAGCATTTT. Its translation: CASSPSPDPNQPQHF.

This rearrangement joins TRBV5-1 to TRBJ2-5, with TRBD2 matching over 8 bases. V was pared by 2 bases and J by 5 bases, with 11 bases of the junction left unmatched. The germline V gene has CDR1 SGHRS and CDR2 YFSETQ. CDR3 length: 16 residues. The CDR3 region is CASSLVAGGPLETQYF. CDR3 bases: TGCGCCAGCAGCTTAGTTGCGGGAGGTCCTTTGGAGACCCAGTACTTC. The variable domain in full, completed from reference TRBV5-1 and TRBJ2-5, reads KAGVTQTPRYLIKTRGQQVTLSCSPISGHRSVSWYQQTPGQGLQFLFEYFSETQRNKGNFPGRFSGRQFSNSRSEMNVSTLELGDSALYLCASSLVAGGPLETQYFGPGTRLLVL.

The V gene is TRBV30, the J gene TRBJ2-2, with D perhaps TRBD2 (5 bases). The germline V gene encodes CDR1 GTSNPN and CDR2 SVGIG (reference sequence). Trimming stripped 1 base from V and 2 bases from J, with 11 bases between. The CDR3 runs 15 residues. The CDR3 is CAWSGGRVNTGELFF. The DNA of the CDR3 is TGTGCCTGGAGTGGAGGGCGGGTAAACACCGGGGAGCTGTTTTTT.

This chain links TRBV10-3 with TRBJ1-5, with 9 bases identical to TRBD1. The CDR3 is 17 amino acids. Germline loops: CDR1 ENHRY, CDR2 SYGVKD. V trimming: 0 bases; J trimming: 7 bases; junction bases outside the gene matches: 10. Written as DNA, the CDR3 is TGTGCCATCAGTGAGTCGGGGACAGGGTCAAGAGCACAGCCCCAGCATTTT. Translating gives CAISESGTGSRAQPQHF.

This chain links TRBV28 with TRBJ2-5, with a tentative D call TRBD2 (6 bases). The germline V and J ends were trimmed by 2 bases and 5 bases, with 21 bases remaining between them. Germline V lookup: CDR1 MDHEN, CDR2 SYDVKM. This CDR3 has 17 residues. The CDR3 reads CASSLTVIGSIRETQYF. As DNA, the CDR3 is TGTGCCAGCAGTTTAACCGTCATCGGGAGTATCCGTGAGACCCAGTACTTC.

With respect to this clone: The junction and the germline gene differ at one end; a read error may be behind it. The chain employs TRBV7-7 and TRBJ2-1; D may be TRBD1 or TRBD2 (5 bases each). CDR1 and CDR2 from the germline V gene are SSHAT and FNYEAQ (reference sequence). The CDR3 is 15 residues long. The CDR3 bases are TGTGCTAGCAGCTTAGGGGTGGGAGCAAACAATGAGCAGTTCTTC. It yields the protein CASSLGVGANNEQFF.

The gene calls are TRBV21-1 and TRBJ2-1; the table's D gene call, TRBD2, was not cross checked with the DNA. TRBV21-1 is assigned pseudogene status. The CDR3 contains 18 residues. The CDR3 spells CASSTSSLRENTYNEQFF. DNA of the CDR3: TGTGCCAGCAGCACTAGTTCCCTCCGGGAAAACACCTACAATGAGCAGTTCTTC.

This clone was seen once. The V gene is TRBV18, the J gene TRBJ2-7; D is uncertain. Trimming stripped 2 bases from V and 0 bases from J, with 11 bases between. CDR3 length: 15 amino acids. The germline V gene encodes CDR1 KGHSH and CDR2 LQKENI. The CDR3 here is CASSPAGSSSYEQYF. The CDR3 DNA follows: TGTGCCAGCTCACCAGCAGGCTCCAGCTCCTACGAGCAGTACTTC.

The rearrangement links TRBV6-6 to TRBJ1-2; tentative D call: TRBD1 (6 bases). CDR1 MNHNY and CDR2 SVGAGI come from the germline V gene (reference sequence). This CDR3 is 12 amino acids long. Trimming cost V 6 bases and J 9 bases, with 14 bases left between them. In DNA, the CDR3 is TGTGCCAGCAGACAGGGCCCTTCTCGCTACACCTTC. Translation: CASRQGPSRYTF.